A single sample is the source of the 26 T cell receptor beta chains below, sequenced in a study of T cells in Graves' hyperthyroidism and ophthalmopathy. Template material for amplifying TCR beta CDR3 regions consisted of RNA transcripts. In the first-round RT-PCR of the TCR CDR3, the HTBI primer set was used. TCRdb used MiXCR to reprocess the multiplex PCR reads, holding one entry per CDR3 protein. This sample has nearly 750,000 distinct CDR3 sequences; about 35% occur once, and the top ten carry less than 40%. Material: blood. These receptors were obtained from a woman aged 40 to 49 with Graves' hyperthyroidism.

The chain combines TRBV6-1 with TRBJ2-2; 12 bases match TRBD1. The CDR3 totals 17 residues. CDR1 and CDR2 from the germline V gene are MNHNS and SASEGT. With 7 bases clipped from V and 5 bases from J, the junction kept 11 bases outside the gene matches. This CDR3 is CASTDPGTGGSTGELFF. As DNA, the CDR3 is TGTGCCAGCACCGATCCCGGGACAGGGGGCTCGACCGGGGAGCTGTTTTTT.

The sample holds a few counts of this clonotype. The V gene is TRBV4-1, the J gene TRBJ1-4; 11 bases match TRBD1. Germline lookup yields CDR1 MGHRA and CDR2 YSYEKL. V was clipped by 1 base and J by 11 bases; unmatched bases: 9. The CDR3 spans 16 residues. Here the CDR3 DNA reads TGCGCCAGCAGCCAAGGAGATCGGGACAGGGGGAAGAAACTGTTTTTT. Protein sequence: CASSQGDRDRGKKLFF.

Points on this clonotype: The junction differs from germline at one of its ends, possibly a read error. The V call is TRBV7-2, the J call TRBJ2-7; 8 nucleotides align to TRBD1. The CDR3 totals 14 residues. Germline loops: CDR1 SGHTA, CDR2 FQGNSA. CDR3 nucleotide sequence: TGCGCCAGCAGCCAAGGGACAGGAGCCTACGGGCAGTACTTC. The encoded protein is CASSQGTGAYGQYF. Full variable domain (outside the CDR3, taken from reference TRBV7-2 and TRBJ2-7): GAGVSQSPSNKVTEKGKDVELRCDPISGHTALYWYRQSLGQGLEFLIYFQGNSAPDKSGLPSDRFSAERTGGSVSTLTIQRTQQEDSAVYLCASSQGTGAYGQYFGPGTRLTVT.

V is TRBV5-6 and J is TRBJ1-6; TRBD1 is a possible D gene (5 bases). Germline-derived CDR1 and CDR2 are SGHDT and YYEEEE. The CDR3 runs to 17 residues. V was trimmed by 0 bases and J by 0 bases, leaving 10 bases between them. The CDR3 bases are TGTGCCAGCAGCTTGGCGTCAGGGAGCTCCTATAATTCACCCCTCCACTTT. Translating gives CASSLASGSSYNSPLHF.

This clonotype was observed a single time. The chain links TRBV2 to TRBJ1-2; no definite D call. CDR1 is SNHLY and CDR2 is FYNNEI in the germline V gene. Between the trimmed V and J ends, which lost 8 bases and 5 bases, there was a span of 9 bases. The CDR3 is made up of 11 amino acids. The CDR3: CASEQSYGYTF. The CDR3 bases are TGTGCCAGCGAACAGTCTTATGGCTACACCTTC.

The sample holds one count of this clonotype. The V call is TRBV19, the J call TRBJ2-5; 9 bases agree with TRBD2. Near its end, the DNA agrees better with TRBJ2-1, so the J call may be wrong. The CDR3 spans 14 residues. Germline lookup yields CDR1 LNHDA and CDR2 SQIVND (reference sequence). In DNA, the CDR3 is TGTGCCAGTAGCACGCTAGCGGGGCACAATGAGCAGTTCTTC. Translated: CASSTLAGHNEQFF.

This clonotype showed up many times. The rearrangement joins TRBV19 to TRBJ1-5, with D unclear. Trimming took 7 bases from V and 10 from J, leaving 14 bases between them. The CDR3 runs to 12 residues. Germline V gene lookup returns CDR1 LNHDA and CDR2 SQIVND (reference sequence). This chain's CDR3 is CASTDIGSPQHF. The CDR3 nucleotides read TGTGCCAGTACCGATATTGGAAGTCCCCAGCATTTT. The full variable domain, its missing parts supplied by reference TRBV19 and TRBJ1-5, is DGGITQSPKYLFRKEGQNVTLSCEQNLNHDAMYWYRQDPGQGLRLIYYSQIVNDFQKGDIAEGYSVSREKKESFPLTVTSAQKNPTAFYLCASTDIGSPQHFGDGTRLSIL.

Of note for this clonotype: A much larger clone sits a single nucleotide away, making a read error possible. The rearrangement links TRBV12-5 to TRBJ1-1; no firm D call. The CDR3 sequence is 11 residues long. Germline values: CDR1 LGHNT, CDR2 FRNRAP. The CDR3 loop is CASNALTEAFF. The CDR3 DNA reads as TGTGCCAGCAATGCGCTTACTGAAGCTTTCTTT.

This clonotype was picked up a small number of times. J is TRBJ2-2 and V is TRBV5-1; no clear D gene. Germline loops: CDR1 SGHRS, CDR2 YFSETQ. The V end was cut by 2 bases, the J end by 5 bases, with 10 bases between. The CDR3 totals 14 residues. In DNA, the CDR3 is TGCGCCAGCAGCTTCCGACCGGATACCGGGGAGCTGTTTTTT. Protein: CASSFRPDTGELFF.

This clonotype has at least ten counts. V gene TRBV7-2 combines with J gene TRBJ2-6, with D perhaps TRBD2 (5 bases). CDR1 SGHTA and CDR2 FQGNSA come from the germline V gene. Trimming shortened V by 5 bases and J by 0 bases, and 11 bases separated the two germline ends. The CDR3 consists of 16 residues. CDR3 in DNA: TGTGCCAGCAGCCTCGGACGGGACTCTGGGGCCAACGTCCTGACTTTC. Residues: CASSLGRDSGANVLTF.

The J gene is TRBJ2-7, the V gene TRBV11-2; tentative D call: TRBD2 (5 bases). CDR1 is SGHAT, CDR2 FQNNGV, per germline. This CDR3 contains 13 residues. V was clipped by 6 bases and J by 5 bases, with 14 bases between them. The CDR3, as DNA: TGTGCCAGCAGGAGGGCGCAGGCCGACGAGCAGTACTTC. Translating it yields CASRRAQADEQYF. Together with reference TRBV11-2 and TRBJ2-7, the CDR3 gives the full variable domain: EAGVAQSPRYKIIEKRQSVAFWCNPISGHATLYWYQQILGQGPKLLIQFQNNGVVDDSQLPKDRFSAERLKGVDSTLKIQPAKLEDSAVYLCASRRAQADEQYFGPGTRLTVT.

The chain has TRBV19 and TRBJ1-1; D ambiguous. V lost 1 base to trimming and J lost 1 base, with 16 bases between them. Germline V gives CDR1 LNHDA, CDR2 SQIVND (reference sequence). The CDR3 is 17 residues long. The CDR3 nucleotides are TGTGCCAGTAGTATAGTGAACATATGGGGATCGAACACTGAAGCTTTCTTT. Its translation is CASSIVNIWGSNTEAFF.

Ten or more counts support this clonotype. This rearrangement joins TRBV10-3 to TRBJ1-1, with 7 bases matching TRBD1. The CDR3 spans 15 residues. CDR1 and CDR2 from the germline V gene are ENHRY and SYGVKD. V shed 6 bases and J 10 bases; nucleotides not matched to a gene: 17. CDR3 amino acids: CAISQETGISLGAFF. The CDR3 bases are TGTGCCATCAGCCAAGAGACAGGGATAAGTCTTGGAGCTTTCTTT.

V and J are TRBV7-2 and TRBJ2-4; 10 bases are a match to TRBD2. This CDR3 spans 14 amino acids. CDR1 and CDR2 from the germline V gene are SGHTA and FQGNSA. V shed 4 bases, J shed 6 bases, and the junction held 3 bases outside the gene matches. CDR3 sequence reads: CASSSSGRGNIQYF. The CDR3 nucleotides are TGTGCCAGCAGCTCAAGCGGGAGGGGAAACATTCAGTACTTC.

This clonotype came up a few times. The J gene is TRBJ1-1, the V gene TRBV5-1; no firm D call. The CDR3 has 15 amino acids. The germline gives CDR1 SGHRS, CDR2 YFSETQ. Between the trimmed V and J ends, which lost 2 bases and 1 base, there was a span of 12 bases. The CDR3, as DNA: TGCGCCAGCAGCTTTCATAGGGCCGCGAACACTGAAGCTTTCTTT. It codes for CASSFHRAANTEAFF.

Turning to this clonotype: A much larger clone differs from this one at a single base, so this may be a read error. CDR3: CASSYPGQEAQYF. CDR3 in DNA: TGCGCCAGCAGTTATCCAGGGCAAGAGGCCCAGTACTTC. The chain employs TRBV10-2 and TRBJ2-5; D might be TRBD1 (5 bases). CDR3 size: 13 residues. Germline loops: CDR1 WSHSY, CDR2 SAAADI.

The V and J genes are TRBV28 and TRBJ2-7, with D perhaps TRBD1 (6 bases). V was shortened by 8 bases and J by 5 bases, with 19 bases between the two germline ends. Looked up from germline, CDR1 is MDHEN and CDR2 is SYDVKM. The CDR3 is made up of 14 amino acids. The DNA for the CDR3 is TGTGCCAGCTCACCACGACGGGCAGGGGACGAGCAGTACTTC. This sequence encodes CASSPRRAGDEQYF.

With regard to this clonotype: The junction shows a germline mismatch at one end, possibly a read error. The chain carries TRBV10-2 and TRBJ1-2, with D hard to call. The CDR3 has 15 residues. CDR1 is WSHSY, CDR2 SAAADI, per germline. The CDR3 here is CASSKDRSSYYGCTF. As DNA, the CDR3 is TGCGCCAGCAGCAAAGACCGGTCCTCTTACTATGGCTGCACCTTC.

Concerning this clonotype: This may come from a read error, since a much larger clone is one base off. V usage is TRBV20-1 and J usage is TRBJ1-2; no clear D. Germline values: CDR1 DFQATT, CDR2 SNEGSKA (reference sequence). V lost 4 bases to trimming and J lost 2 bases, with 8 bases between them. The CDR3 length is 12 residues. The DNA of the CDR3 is TGCAGTGCTAAACCGGGGAACTATGGCTACACCTTC. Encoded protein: CSAKPGNYGYTF.

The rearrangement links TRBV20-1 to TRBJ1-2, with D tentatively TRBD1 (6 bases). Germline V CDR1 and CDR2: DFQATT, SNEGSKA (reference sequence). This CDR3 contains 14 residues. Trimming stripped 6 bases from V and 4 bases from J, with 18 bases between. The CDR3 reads CSAPQGFPGYGYTF. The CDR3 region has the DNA TGCAGTGCCCCACAGGGATTTCCTGGCTATGGCTACACCTTC.

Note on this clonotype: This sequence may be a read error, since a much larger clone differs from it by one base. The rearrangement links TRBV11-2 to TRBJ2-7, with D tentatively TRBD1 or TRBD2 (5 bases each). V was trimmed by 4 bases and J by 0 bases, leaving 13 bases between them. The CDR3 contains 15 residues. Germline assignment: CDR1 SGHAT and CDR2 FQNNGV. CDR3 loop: CASSSRDGSSYEQYF. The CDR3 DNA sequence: TGTGCCAGCAGCTCTCGGGACGGCAGCTCCTACGAGCAGTACTTC.

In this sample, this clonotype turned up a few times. The CDR3 reads CSARTDIYGYTF. Written as DNA, the CDR3 is TGCAGTGCTAGGACAGATATCTATGGCTACACCTTC. This chain uses TRBV20-1 with TRBJ1-2; a weak D match, TRBD1 (5 bases). CDR1 and CDR2 (germline): DFQATT, SNEGSKA (reference sequence). Trimming took 3 bases from V and 4 from J, leaving 9 bases between them. The CDR3 sequence is 12 residues long.

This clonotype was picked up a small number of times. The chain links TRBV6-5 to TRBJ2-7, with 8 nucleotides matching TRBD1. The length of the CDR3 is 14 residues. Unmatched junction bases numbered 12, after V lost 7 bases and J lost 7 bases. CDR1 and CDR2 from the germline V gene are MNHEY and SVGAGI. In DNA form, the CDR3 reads TGTGCCAGCATAGTCCGGGCAGGGGGCGCGGAGCAGTACTTC. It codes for CASIVRAGGAEQYF.

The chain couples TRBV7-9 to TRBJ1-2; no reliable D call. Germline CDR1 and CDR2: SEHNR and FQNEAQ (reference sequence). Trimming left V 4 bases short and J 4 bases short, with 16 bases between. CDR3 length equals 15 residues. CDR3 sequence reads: CASSSPLPSFYGYTF. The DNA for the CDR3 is TGTGCCAGCAGCTCGCCCCTCCCGTCATTCTATGGCTACACCTTC.

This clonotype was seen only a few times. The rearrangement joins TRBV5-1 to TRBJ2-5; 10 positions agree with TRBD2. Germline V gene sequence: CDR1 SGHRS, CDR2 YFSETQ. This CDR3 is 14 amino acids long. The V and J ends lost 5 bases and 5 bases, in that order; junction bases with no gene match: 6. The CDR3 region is CASRLGTSVETQYF. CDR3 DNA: TGCGCCAGCAGACTCGGGACTAGCGTCGAGACCCAGTACTTC. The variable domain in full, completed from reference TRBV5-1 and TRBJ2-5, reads KAGVTQTPRYLIKTRGQQVTLSCSPISGHRSVSWYQQTPGQGLQFLFEYFSETQRNKGNFPGRFSGRQFSNSRSEMNVSTLELGDSALYLCASRLGTSVETQYFGPGTRLLVL.

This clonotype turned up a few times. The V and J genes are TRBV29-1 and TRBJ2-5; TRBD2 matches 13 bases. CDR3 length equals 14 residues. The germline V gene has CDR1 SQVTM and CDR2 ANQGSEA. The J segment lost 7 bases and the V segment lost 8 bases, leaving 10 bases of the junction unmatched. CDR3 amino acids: CSSRLAGGLGTQYF. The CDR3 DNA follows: TGCAGCTCAAGACTAGCGGGGGGATTAGGGACCCAGTACTTC. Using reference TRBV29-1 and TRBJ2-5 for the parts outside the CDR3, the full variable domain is SAVISQKPSRDICQRGTSLTIQCQVDSQVTMMFWYRQQPGQSLTLIATANQGSEATYESGFVIDKFPISRPNLTFSTLTVSNMSPEDSSIYLCSSRLAGGLGTQYFGPGTRLLVL.